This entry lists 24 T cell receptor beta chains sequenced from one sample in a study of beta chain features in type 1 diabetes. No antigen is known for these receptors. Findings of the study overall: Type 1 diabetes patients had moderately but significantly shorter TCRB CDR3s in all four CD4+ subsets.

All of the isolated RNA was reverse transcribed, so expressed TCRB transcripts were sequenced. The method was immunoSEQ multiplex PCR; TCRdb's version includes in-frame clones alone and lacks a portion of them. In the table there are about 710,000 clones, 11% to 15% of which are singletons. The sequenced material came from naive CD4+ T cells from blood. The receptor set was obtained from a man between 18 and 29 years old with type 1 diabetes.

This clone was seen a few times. The CDR3 here is CASRFNDRSNQPQHF. The CDR3 DNA sequence: TGTGCCAGCAGATTTAACGACAGATCCAATCAGCCCCAGCATTTT. The J gene is TRBJ1-5, the V gene TRBV7-9, with D perhaps matching TRBD1 (5 bases). Germline V CDR1 and CDR2: SEHNR, FQNEAQ (reference sequence). V was shortened by 6 bases and J by 3 bases, with 15 bases between the two germline ends. This CDR3 contains 15 residues. Combining the CDR3 with reference TRBV7-9 and TRBJ1-5 gives the whole variable domain DTGVSQNPRHKITKRGQNVTFRCDPISEHNRLYWYRQTLGQGPEFLTYFQNEAQLEKSRLLSDRFSAERPKGSFSTLEIQRTEQGDSAMYLCASRFNDRSNQPQHFGDGTRLSIL.

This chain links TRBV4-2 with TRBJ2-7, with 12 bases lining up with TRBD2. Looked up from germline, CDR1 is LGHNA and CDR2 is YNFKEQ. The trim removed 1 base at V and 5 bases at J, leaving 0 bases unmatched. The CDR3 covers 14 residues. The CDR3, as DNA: TGTGCCAGCAGCCAAGGACTAGCGGGAGACGAGCAGTACTTC. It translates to CASSQGLAGDEQYF.

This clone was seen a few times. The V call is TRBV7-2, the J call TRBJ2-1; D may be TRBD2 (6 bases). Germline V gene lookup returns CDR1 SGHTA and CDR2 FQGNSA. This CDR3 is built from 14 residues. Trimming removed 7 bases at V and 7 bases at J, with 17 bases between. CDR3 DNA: TGTGCCAGCATCACTGAATTAGCGGTTAATGAGCAGTTCTTC. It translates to CASITELAVNEQFF.

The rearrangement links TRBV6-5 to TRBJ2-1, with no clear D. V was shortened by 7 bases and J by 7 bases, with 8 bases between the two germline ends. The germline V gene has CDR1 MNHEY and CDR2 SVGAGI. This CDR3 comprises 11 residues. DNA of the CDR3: TGTGCCAGCATCTCGCGGAATGAGCAGTTCTTC. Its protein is CASISRNEQFF.

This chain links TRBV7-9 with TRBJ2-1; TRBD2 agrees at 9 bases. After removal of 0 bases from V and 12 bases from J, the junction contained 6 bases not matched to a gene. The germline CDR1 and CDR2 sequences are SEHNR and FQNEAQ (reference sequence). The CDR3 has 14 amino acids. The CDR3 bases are TGTGCCAGCAGCTTAGCGCGGGAGGGGACAAGGCAGTTCTTC. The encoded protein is CASSLAREGTRQFF.

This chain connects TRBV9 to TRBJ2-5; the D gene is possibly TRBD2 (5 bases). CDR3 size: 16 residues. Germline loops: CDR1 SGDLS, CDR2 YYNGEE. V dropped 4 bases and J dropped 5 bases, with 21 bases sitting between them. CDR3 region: CASSLSSDSPRETQYF. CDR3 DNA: TGTGCCAGCAGCTTAAGCTCGGACTCGCCCAGGGAGACCCAGTACTTC.

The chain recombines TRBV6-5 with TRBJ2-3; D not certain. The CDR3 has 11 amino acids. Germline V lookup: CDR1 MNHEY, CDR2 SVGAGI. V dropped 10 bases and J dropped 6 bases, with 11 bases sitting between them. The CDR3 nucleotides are TGTGCCACCAGAGTAGGGGATACGCAGTATTTT. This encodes CATRVGDTQYF.

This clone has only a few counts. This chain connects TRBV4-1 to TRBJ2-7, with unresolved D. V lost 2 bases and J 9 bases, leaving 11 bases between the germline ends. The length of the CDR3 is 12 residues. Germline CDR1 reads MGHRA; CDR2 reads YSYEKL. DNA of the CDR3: TGCGCCAGCAGCCAACCCCCTTTAAGGCAGTACTTC. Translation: CASSQPPLRQYF.

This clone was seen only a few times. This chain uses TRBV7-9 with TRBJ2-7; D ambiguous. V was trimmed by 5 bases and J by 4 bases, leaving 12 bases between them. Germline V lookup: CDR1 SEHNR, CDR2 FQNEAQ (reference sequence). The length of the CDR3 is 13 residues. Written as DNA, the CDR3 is TGTGCCAGCAGCCCCGAGTGGGATTACGAGCAGTACTTC. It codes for CASSPEWDYEQYF.

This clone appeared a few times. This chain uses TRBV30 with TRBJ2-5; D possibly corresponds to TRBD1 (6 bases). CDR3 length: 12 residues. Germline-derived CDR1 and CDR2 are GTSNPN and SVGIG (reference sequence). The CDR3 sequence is CGLWGPGETQYF. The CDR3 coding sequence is TGTGGACTTTGGGGGCCAGGGGAGACCCAGTACTTC.

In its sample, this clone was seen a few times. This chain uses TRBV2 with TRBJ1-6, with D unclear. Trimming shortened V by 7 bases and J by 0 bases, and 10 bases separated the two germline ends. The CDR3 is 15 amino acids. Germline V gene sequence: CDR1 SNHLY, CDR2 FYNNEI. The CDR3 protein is CASTTVSSYNSPLHF. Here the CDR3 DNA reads TGTGCCAGCACCACAGTGAGCTCCTATAATTCACCCCTCCACTTT.

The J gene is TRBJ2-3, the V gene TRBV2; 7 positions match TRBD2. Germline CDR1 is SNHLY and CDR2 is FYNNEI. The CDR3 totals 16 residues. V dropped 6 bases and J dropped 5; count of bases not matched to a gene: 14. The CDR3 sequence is CASRMLAAQDIDTQYF. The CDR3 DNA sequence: TGTGCCAGCAGAATGCTAGCGGCCCAAGATATAGATACGCAGTATTTT.

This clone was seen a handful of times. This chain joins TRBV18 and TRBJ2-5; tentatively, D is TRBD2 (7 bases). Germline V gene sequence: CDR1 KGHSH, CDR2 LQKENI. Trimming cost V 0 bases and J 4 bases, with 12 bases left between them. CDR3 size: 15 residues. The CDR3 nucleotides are TGTGCCAGCTCACCACCGAACAGGGAGGGAGAGACCCAGTACTTC. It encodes CASSPPNREGETQYF. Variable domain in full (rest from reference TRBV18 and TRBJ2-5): NAGVMQNPRHLVRRRGQEARLRCSPMKGHSHVYWYRQLPEEGLKFMVYLQKENIIDESGMPKERFSAEFPKEGPSILRIQQVVRGDSAAYFCASSPPNREGETQYFGPGTRLLVL.

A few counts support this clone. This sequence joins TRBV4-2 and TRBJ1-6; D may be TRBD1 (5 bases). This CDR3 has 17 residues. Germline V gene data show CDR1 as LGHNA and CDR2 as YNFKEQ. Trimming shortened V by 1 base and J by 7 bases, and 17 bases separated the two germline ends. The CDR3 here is CASSQASTAIANSPLHF. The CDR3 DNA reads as TGTGCCAGCAGCCAAGCCTCGACAGCCATTGCCAATTCACCCCTCCACTTT.

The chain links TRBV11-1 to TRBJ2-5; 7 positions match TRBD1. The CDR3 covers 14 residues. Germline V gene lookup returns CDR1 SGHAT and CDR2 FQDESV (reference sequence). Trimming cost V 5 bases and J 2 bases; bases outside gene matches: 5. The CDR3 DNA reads TGTGCCAGCAGCACAAACAGGGGACAAGAGACCCAGTACTTC. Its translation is CASSTNRGQETQYF.

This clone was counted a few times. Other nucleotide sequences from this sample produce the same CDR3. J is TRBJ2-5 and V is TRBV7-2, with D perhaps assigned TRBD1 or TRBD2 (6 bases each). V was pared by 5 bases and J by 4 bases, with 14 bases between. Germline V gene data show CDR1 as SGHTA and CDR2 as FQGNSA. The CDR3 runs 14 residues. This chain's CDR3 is CASSPDRGPETQYF. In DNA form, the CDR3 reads TGTGCCAGCAGCCCTGATCGGGGGCCAGAGACCCAGTACTTC.

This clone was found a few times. The chain's CDR3 is CASKKAENTEAFF. The CDR3 DNA sequence: TGTGCCAGCAAGAAGGCTGAGAACACTGAAGCTTTCTTT. The genes are TRBV25-1 and TRBJ1-1; D is undetermined. The length of the CDR3 is 13 residues. CDR1 and CDR2 (germline): MGHDK, SYGVNS. V lost 7 bases to trimming and J lost 1 base, with 10 bases between them.

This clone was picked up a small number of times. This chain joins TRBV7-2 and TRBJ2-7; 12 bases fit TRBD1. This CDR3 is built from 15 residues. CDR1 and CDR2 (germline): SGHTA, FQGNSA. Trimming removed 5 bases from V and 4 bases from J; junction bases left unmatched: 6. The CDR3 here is CASSRDRGRIYEQYF. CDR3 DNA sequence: TGTGCCAGCAGCCGGGACAGGGGGCGAATTTACGAGCAGTACTTC. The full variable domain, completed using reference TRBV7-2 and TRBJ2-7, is GAGVSQSPSNKVTEKGKDVELRCDPISGHTALYWYRQSLGQGLEFLIYFQGNSAPDKSGLPSDRFSAERTGGSVSTLTIQRTQQEDSAVYLCASSRDRGRIYEQYFGPGTRLTVT.

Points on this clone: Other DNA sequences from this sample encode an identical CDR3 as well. In nucleotides, the CDR3 is TGCAGTGCTTCAGGGAACACTGAAGCTTTCTTT. The encoded protein is CSASGNTEAFF. The chain is built from TRBV20-1 and TRBJ1-1; the D is unclear. V lost 5 bases, J lost 1 base, and 5 bases lay in between. The germline gives CDR1 DFQATT, CDR2 SNEGSKA (reference sequence). The CDR3 totals 11 residues.

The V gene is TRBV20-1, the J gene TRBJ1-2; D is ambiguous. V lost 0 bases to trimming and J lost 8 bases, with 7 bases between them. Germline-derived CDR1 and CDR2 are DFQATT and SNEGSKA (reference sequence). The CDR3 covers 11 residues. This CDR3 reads CSAREFGGYTF. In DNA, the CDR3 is TGCAGTGCTAGAGAGTTTGGGGGCTACACCTTC.

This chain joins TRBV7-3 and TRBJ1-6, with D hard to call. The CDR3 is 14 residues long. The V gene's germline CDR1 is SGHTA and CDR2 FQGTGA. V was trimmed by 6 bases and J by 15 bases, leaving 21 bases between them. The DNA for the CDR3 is TGTGCCAGCAGTCCCCCGGGAAACCATTACGTCCTCCACTTT. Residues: CASSPPGNHYVLHF. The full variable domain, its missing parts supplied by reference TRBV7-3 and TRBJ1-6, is GAGVSQTPSNKVTEKGKYVELRCDPISGHTALYWYRQSLGQGPEFLIYFQGTGAADDSGLPNDRFFAVRPEGSVSTLKIQRTERGDSAVYLCASSPPGNHYVLHFGNGTRLTVT.

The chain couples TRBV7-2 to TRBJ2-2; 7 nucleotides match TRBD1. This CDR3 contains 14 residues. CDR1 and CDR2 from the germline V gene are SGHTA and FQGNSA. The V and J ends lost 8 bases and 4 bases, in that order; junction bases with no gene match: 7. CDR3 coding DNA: TGTGCCAGCTCCAGACAGGGTCTCACCGGGGAGCTGTTTTTT. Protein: CASSRQGLTGELFF.

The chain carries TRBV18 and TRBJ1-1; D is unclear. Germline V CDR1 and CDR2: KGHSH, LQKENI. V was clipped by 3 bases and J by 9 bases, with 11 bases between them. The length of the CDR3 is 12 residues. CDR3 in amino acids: CASSPEPSQAFF. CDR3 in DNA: TGTGCCAGCTCACCGGAACCGTCGCAAGCTTTCTTT.

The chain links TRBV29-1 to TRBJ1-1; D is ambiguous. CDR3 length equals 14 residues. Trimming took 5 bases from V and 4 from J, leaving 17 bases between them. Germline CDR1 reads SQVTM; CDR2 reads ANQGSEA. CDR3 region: CSVPLGTWGTEAFF. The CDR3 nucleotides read TGCAGCGTTCCTTTGGGTACCTGGGGCACTGAAGCTTTCTTT.